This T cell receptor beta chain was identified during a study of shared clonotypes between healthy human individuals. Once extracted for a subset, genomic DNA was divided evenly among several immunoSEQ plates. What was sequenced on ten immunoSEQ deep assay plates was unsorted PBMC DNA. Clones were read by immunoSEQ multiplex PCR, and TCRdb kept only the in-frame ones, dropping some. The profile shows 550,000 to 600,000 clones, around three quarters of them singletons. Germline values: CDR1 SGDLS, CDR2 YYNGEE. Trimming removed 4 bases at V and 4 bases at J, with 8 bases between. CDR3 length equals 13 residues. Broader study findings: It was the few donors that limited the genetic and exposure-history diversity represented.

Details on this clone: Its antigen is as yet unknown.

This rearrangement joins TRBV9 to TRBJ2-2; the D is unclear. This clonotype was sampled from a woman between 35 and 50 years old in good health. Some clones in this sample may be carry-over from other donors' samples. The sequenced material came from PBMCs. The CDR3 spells CASSPASTGELFF. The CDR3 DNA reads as TGTGCCAGCAGCCCCGCGTCCACCGGGGAGCTGTTTTTT.